Below, 29 T cell receptor beta chains from the same sample are listed, as sequenced in a study of response to subunit inactivated influenza vaccine. TCRdb passed the RT-PCR reads through MiXCR, listing each CDR3 protein once. The sample contains over 400,000 distinct CDR3 sequences, 11% of which appear only once. Sequences were derived from PBMCs from blood, sampled 40 to 50 days after vaccination. The receptor source for this set is a man aged 45-65 years who received an inactivated influenza vaccine.

CDR3 DNA: TGTGCCGCATCTTCCAATAGCGGGAGAGCCGATACGCAGTATTTT. Protein: CAASSNSGRADTQYF. This chain links TRBV10-3 with TRBJ2-3; 9 nucleotides agree with TRBD2. Looked up from germline, CDR1 is ENHRY and CDR2 is SYGVKD. Trimming at V came to 11 bases and at J to 6 bases, leaving 15 bases not matched to a gene. The CDR3 length is 15 residues.

The chain is built from TRBV20-1 and TRBJ2-2, with D perhaps TRBD1 (5 bases). The V gene lost 0 bases and the J gene lost 3 bases, with 14 bases spanning the gap. Germline-derived CDR1 and CDR2 are DFQATT and SNEGSKA (reference sequence). The CDR3 extends over 16 amino acids. CDR3 in DNA: TGCAGTGCTAGAGATCCCACAGGAGACTACACCGGGGAGCTGTTTTTT. Protein: CSARDPTGDYTGELFF.

This clonotype was counted many times. The chain employs TRBV20-1 and TRBJ2-3; 11 nucleotides line up with TRBD2. J gave up 5 bases and V 5 bases, and 9 bases lay outside the gene matches. There are 15 residues in the CDR3. The germline V gene has CDR1 DFQATT and CDR2 SNEGSKA (reference sequence). The CDR3 sequence is CSALDSGRARDTQYF. The CDR3, as DNA: TGCAGTGCTCTAGATAGCGGGAGGGCCCGAGATACGCAGTATTTT.

The gene calls are TRBV5-1 and TRBJ1-1; D may be TRBD1 (5 bases). The CDR3 totals 17 residues. The V gene's germline CDR1 is SGHRS and CDR2 YFSETQ. Between the trimmed V and J ends, which lost 2 bases and 6 bases, there was a span of 23 bases. CDR3 coding DNA: TGCGCCAGCAGCTTACGTGAGTCCGGTCGGGGGGGACCTGAAGCTTTCTTT. This encodes CASSLRESGRGGPEAFF.

The rearrangement uses TRBV5-1 and TRBJ2-7; TRBD1 is a possible D gene (6 bases). From germline, CDR1 is SGHRS and CDR2 YFSETQ. The CDR3 has 14 residues. V was shortened by 2 bases and J by 5 bases, with 14 bases between the two germline ends. The CDR3 region is CASSLGQGINEQYF. The CDR3 DNA is TGCGCCAGCAGCTTAGGTCAGGGGATCAACGAGCAGTACTTC.

This clonotype was detected a few times. CDR3 in DNA: TGCGCCAGCAGCCAAGGTCCGGACCGACCCCAGTACTTC. It is translated as CASSQGPDRPQYF. The gene calls are TRBV4-1 and TRBJ2-5; D is undetermined. Germline lookup yields CDR1 MGHRA and CDR2 YSYEKL. The CDR3 contains 13 residues. The V end was cut by 1 base, the J end by 9 bases, with 12 bases between.

This clonotype has at least ten counts. The rearrangement joins TRBV6-5 to TRBJ2-3; weak D call: TRBD2 (5 bases). Germline loops: CDR1 MNHEY, CDR2 SVGAGI. V gave up 0 bases and J gave up 2 bases, with 9 bases separating them. The CDR3 extends over 15 amino acids. The DNA for the CDR3 is TGTGCCAGCAGTTACTCCGACTACGCCACAGATACGCAGTATTTT. Encoded protein: CASSYSDYATDTQYF.

This clonotype was recorded many times. The chain joins TRBV7-2 to TRBJ2-7, with TRBD1 identical over 10 bases. This CDR3 comprises 14 residues. The ends lost 1 base at V and 7 bases at J; junction bases unmatched: 4. In germline, CDR1 is SGHTA, CDR2 FQGNSA. The CDR3 here is CASSLETGGKEQYF. For the CDR3, the DNA is TGTGCCAGCAGCTTAGAGACAGGGGGCAAAGAGCAGTACTTC.

This chain connects TRBV12-3 or TRBV12-4 to TRBJ1-2, with 7 bases aligning to TRBD1. Trimming at V came to 6 bases and at J to 4 bases, leaving 11 bases not matched to a gene. The CDR3 spans 15 residues. The CDR3: CASSSPRQGSYGYTF. CDR3 nucleotides: TGTGCCAGCAGCTCCCCCCGACAGGGCTCCTATGGCTACACCTTC.

This clonotype was observed many times. V and J are TRBV20-1 and TRBJ2-3; tentative D call: TRBD2 (7 bases). Germline CDR1 and CDR2: DFQATT and SNEGSKA (reference sequence). This CDR3 is 14 amino acids long. Trimming removed 2 bases at V and 4 bases at J, with 13 bases between. The CDR3 loop reads CSARRGARADTQYF. As DNA, the CDR3 is TGCAGTGCTAGACGGGGGGCTAGGGCAGATACGCAGTATTTT.

This clonotype has a count of ten or more. V and J are TRBV20-1 and TRBJ2-1; 12 nucleotides match TRBD1. Trimming removed 0 bases from V and 8 bases from J; junction bases left unmatched: 5. Germline lookup yields CDR1 DFQATT and CDR2 SNEGSKA (reference sequence). The CDR3 extends over 15 amino acids. CDR3: CSARDPGQGAHEQFF. In DNA, the CDR3 is TGCAGTGCTAGAGATCCGGGACAGGGGGCCCATGAGCAGTTCTTC.

This chain links TRBV4-3 with TRBJ1-4, with unresolved D. The CDR3 loop spans 15 amino acids. Germline CDR1 reads LGHNA; CDR2 reads YSLEER. Trimming took off 4 bases at V and 7 bases at J, with 16 bases between the two ends. As DNA, the CDR3 is TGCGCCAGCAGCCGCCAGCTGGGGTTTCGTGAAAAACTGTTTTTT. It yields the protein CASSRQLGFREKLFF.

V gene TRBV12-3 or TRBV12-4 combines with J gene TRBJ2-7; 9 bases match TRBD1. V lost 6 bases and J lost 3; bases outside the gene matches: 9. The CDR3 is 15 amino acids. The CDR3 nucleotides read TGTGCCAGCAGCTTAAGCGGGACAGGGATCTACGAGCAGTACTTC. Residues: CASSLSGTGIYEQYF.

This clonotype appeared a few times. The chain couples TRBV20-1 to TRBJ1-1, with unresolved D. Trimming took off 0 bases at V and 0 bases at J, with 11 bases between the two ends. There are 15 residues in the CDR3. Germline values: CDR1 DFQATT, CDR2 SNEGSKA (reference sequence). This CDR3 reads CSARDAVRMNTEAFF. CDR3 coding DNA: TGCAGTGCTAGAGATGCAGTACGCATGAACACTGAAGCTTTCTTT.

The chain couples TRBV4-1 to TRBJ2-6, with D tentatively TRBD2 (7 bases). V lost 4 bases and J lost 0, with 16 bases in between. CDR3 size: 18 residues. Germline V lookup: CDR1 MGHRA, CDR2 YSYEKL. The CDR3 spells CASSLFPGGLSGANVLTF. The CDR3 region has the DNA TGCGCCAGCAGCCTGTTCCCCGGGGGGCTCTCTGGGGCCAACGTCCTGACTTTC.

The chain couples TRBV20-1 to TRBJ2-1; 8 bases align to TRBD1. The CDR3 sequence is 16 residues long. Germline V gene data show CDR1 as DFQATT and CDR2 as SNEGSKA (reference sequence). V shed 5 bases and J 3 bases; nucleotides not matched to a gene: 12. CDR3 bases: TGCAGTGCTGGAACGAGCAGGGGGCAGAACTACAATGAGCAGTTCTTC. It yields the protein CSAGTSRGQNYNEQFF.

The gene calls are TRBV7-3 and TRBJ2-1, with 11 bases aligning to TRBD1. J lost 7 bases, V lost 1 base, and 6 bases had no gene match. The CDR3 extends over 16 amino acids. Per the germline V gene, CDR1 is SGHTA and CDR2 is FQGTGA. CDR3 sequence reads: CASSLSRDRGSNEQFF. CDR3 nucleotides: TGTGCCAGCAGCTTAAGCCGGGACAGGGGGAGTAATGAGCAGTTCTTC.

The gene calls are TRBV3-1 and TRBJ2-7; D gene unclear. The CDR3 extends over 15 amino acids. Trimming left V 3 bases short and J 0 bases short, with 12 bases between. Germline CDR1 LGHDT, CDR2 YNNKEL (reference sequence). The CDR3: CASSHWTVGSYEQYF. In DNA, the CDR3 is TGTGCCAGCAGCCATTGGACCGTAGGCTCCTACGAGCAGTACTTC.

For the CDR3, the DNA is TGTGCCAGCAGCCCTGGGACAGCGGGCGGGTACGAGCAGTACTTC. Protein sequence: CASSPGTAGGYEQYF. This chain uses TRBV7-9 with TRBJ2-7; D possibly corresponds to TRBD1 (7 bases). There are 15 residues in the CDR3. V was trimmed by 5 bases and J by 4 bases, leaving 18 bases between them. Germline V CDR1 and CDR2: SEHNR, FQNEAQ (reference sequence).

V gene TRBV7-9 combines with J gene TRBJ2-7, with 8 bases aligning to TRBD1. The V gene's germline CDR1 is SEHNR and CDR2 FQNEAQ (reference sequence). This CDR3 region has 16 residues. V gave up 4 bases and J gave up 4 bases; unmatched junction bases: 12. The CDR3 loop is CASSSAGTGNSYEQYF. The DNA for the CDR3 is TGTGCCAGCAGCTCGGCCGGGACAGGTAACAGTTACGAGCAGTACTTC.

On this clonotype: Possible read error: a much larger clone is one base away. The rearrangement uses TRBV20-1 and TRBJ1-6; tentatively, D is TRBD1 (5 bases). This CDR3 is built from 16 residues. The V gene's germline CDR1 is DFQATT and CDR2 SNEGSKA (reference sequence). The V and J ends lost 4 bases and 15 bases respectively, with 28 bases between them. Here the CDR3 reads CSAIATLSQGIGRLHF. CDR3 nucleotides: TGCAGTGCTATAGCTACTCTAAGTCAGGGAATTGGACGCCTCCACTTT.

This clonotype has a handful of counts. The rearrangement links TRBV5-1 to TRBJ2-7, with 9 bases aligning to TRBD1. Trimming at V came to 1 base and at J to 6 bases, leaving 8 bases not matched to a gene. Germline V gene lookup returns CDR1 SGHRS and CDR2 YFSETQ. CDR3 size: 15 residues. The CDR3 here is CASSLSPGQGTEQYF. The CDR3 nucleotides read TGCGCCAGCAGCTTGTCACCTGGACAGGGGACCGAGCAGTACTTC.

This chain uses TRBV20-1 with TRBJ1-1, with D maybe TRBD1 (5 bases). V was trimmed by 6 bases and J by 1 base, leaving 18 bases between them. The germline CDR1 and CDR2 sequences are DFQATT and SNEGSKA (reference sequence). The CDR3 sequence is 15 residues long. The DNA of the CDR3 is TGCAGTGCCCTCGGGGGTGTGAGGAGGAACACTGAAGCTTTCTTT. Encoded protein: CSALGGVRRNTEAFF.

This clonotype was seen a handful of times. This chain uses TRBV27 with TRBJ2-7, with D possibly TRBD2 on 6 matching bases. From germline, CDR1 is MNHEY and CDR2 SMNVEV (reference sequence). Trimming removed 3 bases from V and 2 bases from J, with 17 bases in between. The CDR3 has 16 amino acids. The chain's CDR3 is CASSLGGTLIPYEQYF. The CDR3, as DNA: TGTGCCAGCAGTTTGGGCGGGACTCTAATACCCTACGAGCAGTACTTC.

This clonotype came up a few times. This chain connects TRBV7-6 to TRBJ2-5; D remains unclear. The CDR3 runs to 11 residues. The germline gives CDR1 SGHVS, CDR2 FNYEAQ. The ends were cut back, 5 bases at V and 3 bases at J, with 4 bases in the middle. The CDR3 bases are TGTGCCAGCAGCGCTAAAGAGACCCAGTACTTC. Protein: CASSAKETQYF.

The sample holds a few counts of this clonotype. This chain links TRBV5-5 with TRBJ2-1; D is possibly TRBD2 (6 bases). The CDR3 contains 15 residues. Germline CDR1 and CDR2: SGHKS and YYEKEE (reference sequence). V was shortened by 3 bases and J by 0 bases, with 10 bases between the two germline ends. CDR3 nucleotides: TGTGCCAGCAGCTGGGGACTGGGCTCCTACAATGAGCAGTTCTTC. Protein product: CASSWGLGSYNEQFF.

This clonotype was seen only a few times. The chain carries TRBV11-2 and TRBJ2-7; D remains unclear. CDR3 length equals 13 residues. CDR1 is SGHAT and CDR2 is FQNNGV in the germline V gene. V lost 4 bases to trimming and J lost 3 bases, with 10 bases between them. The CDR3 loop reads CASSSGIDYEQYF. CDR3 DNA sequence: TGTGCCAGCAGCTCTGGGATCGACTACGAGCAGTACTTC.

The chain is built from TRBV10-3 and TRBJ2-2, with a tentative D call TRBD1 (6 bases). CDR1 and CDR2 (germline): ENHRY, SYGVKD. Trimming took 2 bases from V and 11 from J, leaving 21 bases between them. This CDR3 contains 16 residues. The CDR3 reads CAISEEWGTRASELFF. As DNA, the CDR3 is TGTGCCATCAGTGAGGAGTGGGGGACAAGGGCCTCAGAGCTGTTTTTT.

This clonotype was counted between two and nine times. The chain uses TRBV20-1 and TRBJ2-5; TRBD2 matches 11 bases. Germline trimming cut 1 base from V and 1 base from J; bases unmatched to any gene: 2. Germline lookup yields CDR1 DFQATT and CDR2 SNEGSKA (reference sequence). The CDR3 loop spans 15 amino acids. The CDR3 DNA reads as TGCAGTGCTAGAGGACTAGCGGGACGCCAAGAGACCCAGTACTTC. This encodes CSARGLAGRQETQYF.